These T cell receptor beta chains were read from a single sample in a study of control samples from healthy donors and cancer patients. Libraries were prepared by immunoSEQ multiplex PCR; TCRdb keeps only in-frame clonotypes and omits some of them. This sample yields some 150,000 clones, of which over 85% are seen a single time; around 6.1% belongs to the top ten. Input material: blood. These receptor sequences come from a middle-aged man in good health. CDR3s include the opening cysteine and the closing phenylalanine or tryptophan. Fields, in order: D gene, V gene, clone size, J gene, CDR3 length, CDR3 DNA, CDR3 protein. A D gene is named only where the DNA matches it firmly. The size of a clone is reported for some rows only, either as once, few or many, or as a class for expanded clones.

D: TRBD1
V: TRBV28
size: once
J: TRBJ2-7
length: 16
DNA: TGTGCCAGCAGTCACAACAGGGGCCGTAACTCCTACGAGCAGTACTTC
CDR3: CASSHNRGRNSYEQYF

D: -
V: TRBV5-1
size: -
J: TRBJ2-3
length: 15
DNA: TGCGCCAGCAGGTTGGCGGGCAGGCGCACAGATACGCAGTATTTT
CDR3: CASRLAGRRTDTQYF

D: -
V: TRBV6-5
size: -
J: TRBJ2-7
length: 13
DNA: TGTGCCAGCCTCCAACAGAACTCCTACGAGCAGTACTTC
CDR3: CASLQQNSYEQYF

D: -
V: TRBV19
size: -
J: TRBJ1-6
length: 14
DNA: TGTGCCAGTAGTCGGGCTGGAGGTAATTCACCCCTCCACTTT
CDR3: CASSRAGGNSPLHF

D: TRBD1
V: TRBV10-3
size: -
J: TRBJ1-5
length: 18
DNA: TGTGCCATCAGTGAGCCGAAACAGGGGACAGGGAGCAATCAGCCCCAGCATTTT
CDR3: CAISEPKQGTGSNQPQHF

D: -
V: TRBV28
size: -
J: TRBJ1-4
length: 14
DNA: TGTGCCAGCAGCCCCCGGGGGCCTAATGAAAAACTGTTTTTT
CDR3: CASSPRGPNEKLFF

D: -
V: TRBV19
size: -
J: TRBJ2-7
length: 16
DNA: TGTGCCCATGGCCCGGCGCAGGAAAGCTGGGGCTACGAGCAGTACTTC
CDR3: CAHGPAQESWGYEQYF

D: -
V: TRBV6-5
size: -
J: TRBJ1-3
length: 14
DNA: TGTGCCAGCAGTTACTCAGACGTCGGAAACACCATATATTTT
CDR3: CASSYSDVGNTIYF

D: TRBD1
V: TRBV6-1
size: -
J: TRBJ1-2
length: 15
DNA: TGTGCCAGCAGTGACCTATTAACAGGGGGTAATGGCTACACCTTC
CDR3: CASSDLLTGGNGYTF

D: TRBD1
V: TRBV7-9
size: -
J: TRBJ1-2
length: 15
DNA: TGTGCCAGCAGCCCAGGGGGTGGCTGGAACTATGGCTACACCTTC
CDR3: CASSPGGGWNYGYTF

D: -
V: TRBV2
size: -
J: TRBJ2-2
length: 14
DNA: TGTGCCAGCAGGGGGGTTTTGAACACCGGGGAGCTGTTTTTT
CDR3: CASRGVLNTGELFF

D: TRBD2
V: TRBV11-2
size: -
J: TRBJ2-3
length: 15
DNA: TGTGCCAGCAGCCCGCCGGGGGGGCATGCAGATACGCAGTATTTT
CDR3: CASSPPGGHADTQYF

D: TRBD1
V: TRBV2
size: -
J: TRBJ1-4
length: 13
DNA: TGTGCCAGCAGTGGGACAGGAGTAGAAAAACTGTTTTTT
CDR3: CASSGTGVEKLFF

D: -
V: TRBV28
size: once
J: TRBJ2-1
length: 14
DNA: TGTGCCAGCAGTTTTTTAGTAACAGGGAGGGGGCAGTTCTTC
CDR3: CASSFLVTGRGQFF

D: TRBD1
V: TRBV3-1/TRBV3-2
size: -
J: TRBJ1-1
length: 15
DNA: TGTGCCAGCAGCCGCCCAGGACAGGGGACCGCTGAAGCTTTCTTT
CDR3: CASSRPGQGTAEAFF

D: -
V: TRBV18
size: -
J: TRBJ1-1
length: 12
DNA: TGTGCCAGCTCCCAGGACCCTGTCGGAGCTTTCTTT
CDR3: CASSQDPVGAFF

D: TRBD1
V: TRBV30
size: -
J: TRBJ2-6
length: 20
DNA: TGTGCCTGGAGTGTACGTCCCAGGGGGAATTATATCTCTGGGGCCAACGTCCTGACTTTC
CDR3: CAWSVRPRGNYISGANVLTF

D: -
V: TRBV7-9
size: once
J: TRBJ2-1
length: 17
DNA: TGTGCCAGCAGCTCCAGACCCAGGGGTTACGCTGGTGATGAGCAGTTCTTC
CDR3: CASSSRPRGYAGDEQFF

D: -
V: TRBV12-3/TRBV12-4
size: -
J: TRBJ1-1
length: 13
DNA: TGTGCCAGCAGTGCTACGTCCCCCGGCGAAGCTTTCTTT
CDR3: CASSATSPGEAFF

D: -
V: TRBV6-2/TRBV6-3
size: -
J: TRBJ2-1
length: 14
DNA: TGTGCCAGCAGTTACTCGGGGGACTACAATGAGCAGTTCTTC
CDR3: CASSYSGDYNEQFF

D: TRBD1
V: TRBV7-2
size: -
J: TRBJ1-6
length: 14
DNA: TGTGCCAGCAGCGTGGACAGGGGGTATTCACCCCTCCACTTT
CDR3: CASSVDRGYSPLHF

D: -
V: TRBV20-1
size: -
J: TRBJ1-2
length: 11
DNA: TGCAGTGCCGGACCCAACAGTGGCTACACCTTC
CDR3: CSAGPNSGYTF

D: -
V: TRBV5-1
size: -
J: TRBJ2-7
length: 14
DNA: TGCGCCAGCAGCCCAGGGACGGTCTCCTACGAGCAGTACTTC
CDR3: CASSPGTVSYEQYF

D: -
V: TRBV12-3/TRBV12-4
size: once
J: TRBJ2-7
length: 10
DNA: TGTGCCAGCGGGGACTACGAGCAGTACTTC
CDR3: CASGDYEQYF

D: -
V: TRBV5-6
size: -
J: TRBJ1-5
length: 13
DNA: TGTGCCAGCAGCTTGGGGGGCTCTCAGCCCCAGCATTTT
CDR3: CASSLGGSQPQHF

D: -
V: TRBV6-1
size: once
J: TRBJ2-7
length: 17
DNA: TGTGCCAGCAGTGAAGCGCTGTTGAGGGGGGGGTCCTACGAGCAGTACTTC
CDR3: CASSEALLRGGSYEQYF

D: -
V: TRBV30
size: -
J: TRBJ1-4
length: 12
DNA: TGTGCCTGTGACGCAACTAATGAAAAACTGTTTTTT
CDR3: CACDATNEKLFF

D: -
V: TRBV11-3
size: -
J: TRBJ2-4
length: 15
DNA: TGTGCCAGCAGCCCAGGAGGGGTGTCCAAAAACATTCAGTACTTC
CDR3: CASSPGGVSKNIQYF

D: -
V: TRBV11-2
size: -
J: TRBJ1-1
length: 14
DNA: TGTGCCAGCAGCTCCGATTATTTCGGTACTGAAGCTTTCTTT
CDR3: CASSSDYFGTEAFF

D: TRBD2
V: TRBV27
size: -
J: TRBJ2-1
length: 14
DNA: TGTGCCAGCACTTTGGGGGGGGCCTACAATGAGCAGTTCTTC
CDR3: CASTLGGAYNEQFF

D: TRBD1
V: TRBV4-3
size: -
J: TRBJ2-1
length: 17
DNA: TGCGCCAGCAGCCAAGAGATAAGGGACAGGGGGCGGAATGAGCAGTTCTTC
CDR3: CASSQEIRDRGRNEQFF

D: -
V: TRBV5-3
size: -
J: TRBJ1-1
length: 15
DNA: TGTGCCAGAAGCCCCCCGAGGGGGTGGAACACTGAAGCTTTCTTT
CDR3: CARSPPRGWNTEAFF

D: -
V: TRBV30
size: -
J: TRBJ1-2
length: 13
DNA: TGTGCCTGGAGTGACAGGGTCAGCTATGGCTACACCTTC
CDR3: CAWSDRVSYGYTF

D: -
V: TRBV27
size: once
J: TRBJ1-1
length: 13
DNA: TGTGCCAGCAGTTCATCTAAGAACACTGAAGCTTTCTTT
CDR3: CASSSSKNTEAFF

D: TRBD1
V: TRBV12-5
size: -
J: TRBJ2-7
length: 15
DNA: TGTGCTAGTGCCTGGGGGGACAGGATCTCCTACGAGCAGTACTTC
CDR3: CASAWGDRISYEQYF

D: -
V: TRBV4-3
size: -
J: TRBJ2-1
length: 18
DNA: TGCGCCAGCAGCCAAGATAGGGCGGGGTGGGAATCCTACAATGAGCAGTTCTTC
CDR3: CASSQDRAGWESYNEQFF

D: -
V: TRBV6-6
size: -
J: TRBJ2-5
length: 13
DNA: TGTGCCAGCAGTTTACTAGCCCAAGAGACCCAGTACTTC
CDR3: CASSLLAQETQYF

D: -
V: TRBV30
size: -
J: TRBJ1-6
length: 14
DNA: TGTGCCTGGAGTGCCGGGCCTACGAATTCACCCCTCCACTTT
CDR3: CAWSAGPTNSPLHF

D: -
V: TRBV29-1
size: -
J: TRBJ2-3
length: 13
DNA: TGCAGCGGGCGGGACATACGCACAGATACGCAGTATTTT
CDR3: CSGRDIRTDTQYF

D: TRBD2
V: TRBV3-1/TRBV3-2
size: -
J: TRBJ2-1
length: 15
DNA: TGTGCCAGCAGCCTCGTCCTAGCGGGGGGGGGTGAGCAGTTCTTC
CDR3: CASSLVLAGGGEQFF

D: TRBD1
V: TRBV3-1/TRBV3-2
size: -
J: TRBJ1-3
length: 18
DNA: TGTGCCAGCAGCCAAGATAGGGGGCAGCAAAGCCACGGAAACACCATATATTTT
CDR3: CASSQDRGQQSHGNTIYF

D: -
V: TRBV5-6
size: once
J: TRBJ1-1
length: 16
DNA: TGTGCCAGCAGCCCCTGGGGGGCAATTCTGAACACTGAAGCTTTCTTT
CDR3: CASSPWGAILNTEAFF

D: -
V: TRBV24-1
size: -
J: TRBJ1-5
length: 13
DNA: TGTGCCACCAGTGATAGCGGGCTTCAGCCCCAGCATTTT
CDR3: CATSDSGLQPQHF

D: -
V: TRBV24-1
size: -
J: TRBJ1-6
length: 15
DNA: TGTGCCACCAGCCCGGGACCCCGGGATGATTCACCCCTCCACTTT
CDR3: CATSPGPRDDSPLHF

D: -
V: TRBV30
size: -
J: TRBJ2-7
length: 12
DNA: TGTGCCTGGACAGGCGCTGGGGCCGAGCAGTACTTC
CDR3: CAWTGAGAEQYF

D: -
V: TRBV12-3/TRBV12-4
size: -
J: TRBJ1-4
length: 12
DNA: TGTGCCTCCGGGAGGGGTAATGAAAAACTGTTTTTT
CDR3: CASGRGNEKLFF